The rows below give T cell receptor beta chains drawn from one sample of a study of post-analysis software for immune sequencing data. MiXCR was run by TCRdb on the PCR reads, yielding one entry per CDR3 protein. The sample holds 600,000 to 750,000 distinct CDR3 sequences, about 60% seen once. Sequencing was done on a sample of blood. Receptors were obtained from a girl aged 2 to 9 with multiple sclerosis. CDR3s include the opening cysteine and the closing phenylalanine or tryptophan. The D gene is left open where the match is weak. Expanded clones are given a class, and other clones once, few, many or no size at all.

. TRBD2 TRBJ2-4 TRBV15 TGTGCCACCAGCAGAGGTGGGGGGGTCGGAGACATTCAGTACTTC CATSRGGGVGDIQYF
. . TRBJ1-5 TRBV12-3/TRBV12-4 TGTGCCAGCAGTTTTGGACCACCCAATCAGCCCCAGCATTTT CASSFGPPNQPQHF
. . TRBJ2-5 TRBV20-1 TGCAGTGCTAGAGATCAATACGGCCAAGAGACCCAGTACTTC CSARDQYGQETQYF
few TRBD1 TRBJ2-1 TRBV20-1 TGCAGTGCTAGAGCTATGGACAGGGGGGACTACAATGAGCAGTTCTTC CSARAMDRGDYNEQFF
. TRBD2 TRBJ2-5 TRBV6-2/TRBV6-3 TGTGCCAGCAGTTCCACTAGCGGGGGCCTAGAGGATCAGTACTTC CASSSTSGGLEDQYF
. . TRBJ2-7 TRBV9 TGTGCCAGCAGCCCTACATCCTTCGGGTACGAGCAGTACTTC CASSPTSFGYEQYF
. . TRBJ2-3 TRBV7-3 TGTGCCAGCAGCTTAGGGGGGCTAGCGCCGGGGGATACGCAGTATTTT CASSLGGLAPGDTQYF
once TRBD2 TRBJ2-1 TRBV6-5 TGTGCCAGCAGTTTGGGTGGACTAGCGGGGGCTAGCTCCTACAATGAGCAGTTCTTC CASSLGGLAGASSYNEQFF
. . TRBJ2-7 TRBV29-1 TGCAGCGTTGACCACGTGGCTGTCGGGCCGAGCTCCTACAATGAGCAGTACTTC CSVDHVAVGPSSYNEQYF
. . TRBJ2-1 TRBV24-1 TGTGCCACCACGGGCAGGGAGTACAATGAGCAGTTCTTC CATTGREYNEQFF
few . TRBJ2-6 TRBV4-2 TGTGCCAGCAGCCAAGGCGAGGGCTCTGGGGCCAACGTCCTGACTTTC CASSQGEGSGANVLTF
. TRBD1 TRBJ2-1 TRBV27 TGTGCCAGCAGTTGGGTGGGGGACAGTGACTCCTACAATGAGCAGTTCTTC CASSWVGDSDSYNEQFF
. TRBD1 TRBJ2-1 TRBV29-1 TGCAGCGTTGACCGCCGGACAGGGCGCAATGAGCAGTTCTTC CSVDRRTGRNEQFF
. . TRBJ2-7 TRBV3-1 TGTGCCAGCAGCCAAGATTGGGGTGGCTACGAGCAGTACTTC CASSQDWGGYEQYF
. TRBD2 TRBJ2-5 TRBV27 TGTGCCAGCAGTTCCTGGACTAGCGGAGACAAAGAGACCCAGTACTTC CASSSWTSGDKETQYF
. . TRBJ2-1 TRBV7-6 TGTGCCAGCAGCGTCCGGGACTCCTCCAATGAGCAGTTCTTC CASSVRDSSNEQFF
few TRBD2 TRBJ2-3 TRBV20-1 TGCAGTGCTCGCCGGACTAGCGGGGGCCCCCCACAAGATACGCAGTATTTT CSARRTSGGPPQDTQYF
. . TRBJ1-4 TRBV12-3/TRBV12-4 TGTGCCAGCAGTTTTAGACAGACCGAAACGAGTGATGAAAAACTGTTTTTT CASSFRQTETSDEKLFF
once . TRBJ2-7 TRBV14 TGTGCCAGCAGCCAAGGATTGGGAGGCGACGAGCAGTACTTC CASSQGLGGDEQYF
. . TRBJ2-7 TRBV3-1 TGTGCCAGCAGCCAAGATTTGTTAGGGCGCGAGCAGTACTTC CASSQDLLGREQYF
. . TRBJ2-5 TRBV24-1 TGTGCCACCAGTGATTCCCAGGATTGGGAAGAGACCCAGTACTTC CATSDSQDWEETQYF
. TRBD2 TRBJ2-5 TRBV6-6 TGTGCCAGCAGTTACCCGACTAGCGGGGGGCCCCAAGAGACCCAGTACTTC CASSYPTSGGPQETQYF
. . TRBJ1-1 TRBV4-1 TGCGCCAGCAGCCAAGATGGAGGGGGGGACACTGAAGCTTTCTTT CASSQDGGGDTEAFF